These 32 T cell receptor beta chains were all obtained from the same sample, sequenced in a study of breast tumors, draining lymph nodes, adjacent tissues. Using its own MiXCR run on the multiplex PCR reads, TCRdb lists one record per CDR3 protein. The sample records approximately 170,000 distinct CDR3 sequences, 30% to 35% being singletons. Samples came from axillary lymph nodes draining the breast cancer. The specimen was axillary lymph node tissue. Source of these receptors: a female donor with breast cancer. Some clones in this sample may be carry-over from other donors' samples.

The chain couples TRBV20-1 to TRBJ2-4; D may be TRBD2 (6 bases). Trimming shortened V by 5 bases and J by 5 bases, and 22 bases separated the two germline ends. The CDR3 covers 16 residues. Germline V lookup: CDR1 DFQATT, CDR2 SNEGSKA (reference sequence). The CDR3 loop is CSAPREEGWVENIQYF. Written as DNA, the CDR3 is TGCAGTGCTCCAAGAGAGGAGGGTTGGGTTGAAAACATTCAGTACTTC.

J is TRBJ2-1 and V is TRBV18; D is uncertain. From germline, CDR1 is KGHSH and CDR2 LQKENI. V was clipped by 0 bases and J by 5 bases, with 11 bases between them. The CDR3 is made up of 15 amino acids. For the CDR3, the DNA is TGTGCCAGCTCACCACCGGACCTTCGGAACAATGAGCAGTTCTTC. This encodes CASSPPDLRNNEQFF.

This clonotype occurred a few times. V is TRBV19 and J is TRBJ2-4, with D unclear. This CDR3 comprises 13 residues. Germline V gives CDR1 LNHDA, CDR2 SQIVND (reference sequence). V lost 3 bases and J lost 6, with 9 bases in between. CDR3 sequence (DNA): TGTGCCAGTAGTATTCGCATGCCAAACATTCAGTACTTC. This encodes CASSIRMPNIQYF.

This clonotype showed up many times. The chain combines TRBV7-3 with TRBJ2-5; 7 bases fit TRBD1. Germline V CDR1 and CDR2: SGHTA, FQGTGA. V lost 11 bases, J lost 2 bases, and 8 bases stayed unmatched. The CDR3 spans 13 residues. CDR3 in amino acids: CASARGPQETQYF. CDR3 nucleotides: TGTGCCTCAGCAAGGGGGCCTCAAGAGACCCAGTACTTC.

This clonotype was detected many times. The gene calls are TRBV2 and TRBJ1-5, with D perhaps TRBD1 (5 bases). The CDR3 has 15 amino acids. CDR1 SNHLY and CDR2 FYNNEI come from the germline V gene. V lost 5 bases and J 2 bases, leaving 13 bases between the germline ends. DNA of the CDR3: TGTGCCAGCAGTTTCAGGGTTGGCGGCAATCAGCCCCAGCATTTT. Translated: CASSFRVGGNQPQHF.

Only a few counts were recorded for this clonotype. The junction does not match germline at one end; this may be a read error. The genes are TRBV12-3 or TRBV12-4 and TRBJ1-1; D might be TRBD1 (5 bases). The CDR3 covers 14 residues. The CDR3 protein is CASSWGGMWTEAFF. The CDR3 DNA is TGTGCTAGCAGTTGGGGGGGGATGTGGACTGAAGCTTTCTTT.

The chain has TRBV5-1 and TRBJ2-7, with D tentatively TRBD1 (6 bases). The germline V gene encodes CDR1 SGHRS and CDR2 YFSETQ. V lost 0 bases and J lost 5, with 9 bases in between. This CDR3 spans 13 amino acids. The DNA of the CDR3 is TGCGCCAGCAGCTTGGGGGGGCACAACGAGCAGTACTTC. Its translation is CASSLGGHNEQYF.

This chain links TRBV18 with TRBJ1-1, with 9 bases lining up with TRBD1. The CDR3 length is 16 residues. V gave up 2 bases and J gave up 1 base; unmatched junction bases: 5. Germline assignment: CDR1 KGHSH and CDR2 LQKENI. The CDR3 DNA sequence: TGTGCCAGCTCACCAGGGACAGGGAAACGGAACACTGAAGCTTTCTTT. It is translated as CASSPGTGKRNTEAFF.

This clonotype was seen more than once but under ten times. The V call is TRBV5-6, the J call TRBJ1-2; 7 nucleotides line up with TRBD1. The V and J ends lost 4 bases and 4 bases, in that order; junction bases with no gene match: 7. The CDR3 spans 14 residues. In germline, CDR1 is SGHDT, CDR2 YYEEEE. The CDR3 region is CASSDGTAIYGYTF. CDR3 nucleotides: TGTGCCAGCAGCGACGGGACAGCCATCTATGGCTACACCTTC. Supplemented by reference TRBV5-6 and TRBJ1-2, the full variable domain reads DAGVTQSPTHLIKTRGQQVTLRCSPKSGHDTVSWYQQALGQGPQFIFQYYEEEERQRGNFPDRFSGHQFPNYSSELNVNALLLGDSALYLCASSDGTAIYGYTFGSGTRLTVV.

This CDR3 reads CASRPAANTEAFF. Here the CDR3 DNA reads TGTGCCAGCAGGCCAGCGGCGAACACTGAAGCTTTCTTT. The rearrangement uses TRBV3-1 and TRBJ1-1; no firm D call. Trimming left V 6 bases short and J 1 base short, with 9 bases between. Germline CDR1 reads LGHDT; CDR2 reads YNNKEL (reference sequence). The CDR3 runs 13 residues.

J is TRBJ2-5 and V is TRBV12-3 or TRBV12-4; TRBD2 might be the D (5 bases). Trimming stripped 7 bases from V and 7 bases from J, with 16 bases between. The CDR3 has 13 amino acids. CDR3 coding DNA: TGTGCCAGCACCCTACGTGCCGCGGGGACCCAGTACTTC. It specifies CASTLRAAGTQYF.

This clonotype showed up many times. The J gene is TRBJ2-1, the V gene TRBV12-3 or TRBV12-4; 9 bases are a match to TRBD2. This CDR3 has 15 residues. J gave up 8 bases and V 3 bases, and 8 bases lay outside the gene matches. CDR3 sequence reads: CASSLMGTSLDEQFF. The CDR3 DNA follows: TGTGCCAGCAGTTTGATGGGGACTAGCCTGGATGAGCAGTTCTTC.

This clonotype was detected a few times. The chain is built from TRBV11-3 and TRBJ2-1, with D perhaps TRBD2 (6 bases). Germline-derived CDR1 and CDR2 are SGHNT and YENEEA. The CDR3 totals 16 residues. Trimming removed 0 bases from V and 4 bases from J, with 13 bases in between. CDR3 protein: CASSLEGGTPYNEQFF. CDR3 in DNA: TGTGCCAGCAGCTTAGAGGGCGGGACCCCGTACAATGAGCAGTTCTTC. Full variable domain (rest looked up from reference TRBV11-3 and TRBJ2-1): EAGVVQSPRYKIIEKKQPVAFWCNPISGHNTLYWYLQNLGQGPELLIRYENEEAVDDSQLPKDRFSAERLKGVDSTLKIQPAELGDSAVYLCASSLEGGTPYNEQFFGPGTRLTVL.

This clonotype was counted many times. The chain couples TRBV6-1 to TRBJ2-7; D remains ambiguous. This CDR3 has 11 amino acids. Germline assignment: CDR1 MNHNS and CDR2 SASEGT. V lost 3 bases and J 4 bases, leaving 4 bases between the germline ends. CDR3 sequence (DNA): TGTGCCAGCAGTGATGTGTACGAGCAGTACTTC. This translates into CASSDVYEQYF.

The table lists this clonotype with many counts. The J gene is TRBJ2-1, the V gene TRBV18; the match to TRBD2 covers 9 bases. In germline, CDR1 is KGHSH, CDR2 LQKENI. The CDR3 consists of 15 residues. The ends lost 3 bases at V and 5 bases at J; junction bases unmatched: 5. The CDR3 bases are TGTGCCAGCTCACCGTCGCCTAGCGGGGACAATGAGCAGTTCTTC. It is translated as CASSPSPSGDNEQFF.

A single count supports this clonotype. One end of the junction does not line up with germline, which may come from a read error. This chain connects TRBV10-3 to TRBJ2-1, with 7 bases fitting TRBD1. This CDR3 comprises 14 residues. CDR1 ENHRY and CDR2 SYGVKD come from the germline V gene. This CDR3 reads CASSYRDSTDTQFF. The CDR3 DNA sequence: TGTGCCAGCAGTTACCGGGACAGCACAGATACGCAGTTCTTC.

CDR3 in amino acids: CSVESVYGTGAGNTIYF. The DNA for the CDR3 is TGCAGCGTTGAAAGTGTGTACGGGACAGGGGCTGGAAACACCATATATTTT. The chain links TRBV29-1 to TRBJ1-3; 10 nucleotides match TRBD1. This CDR3 spans 17 amino acids. Germline lookup yields CDR1 SQVTM and CDR2 ANQGSEA. V was clipped by 2 bases and J by 2 bases; unmatched bases: 9.

On this clonotype: At one end, the junction sequence differs from germline, possibly due to a read error. The chain couples TRBV9 to TRBJ2-7; maybe TRBD1 (5 bases). The CDR3 spans 17 residues. CDR1 and CDR2 from the germline V gene are SGDLS and YYNGEE. The CDR3 here is CASSVEPSGRVSSEQYF. DNA of the CDR3: TGTGCCAGCAGCGTAGAACCCTCGGGCAGGGTGTCCTCCGAGCAGTACTTC.

This clonotype has a count of ten or more. The rearrangement links TRBV7-6 to TRBJ1-3, with D possibly being TRBD1 (5 bases). V was pared by 1 base and J by 0 bases, with 13 bases between. Germline-derived CDR1 and CDR2 are SGHVS and FNYEAQ. There are 17 residues in the CDR3. The CDR3 region has the DNA TGTGCCAGCAGCTTAGTCGGGGCAGGACGCTCTGGAAACACCATATATTTT. This codes for CASSLVGAGRSGNTIYF.

V gene TRBV12-3 or TRBV12-4 combines with J gene TRBJ1-1; D is perhaps TRBD1 (6 bases). Trimming stripped 6 bases from V and 4 bases from J, with 15 bases between. The CDR3 length is 14 residues. The CDR3 DNA reads TGTGCCAGCAGCCCGCAGGGGCGGGGCACTGAAGCTTTCTTT. This encodes CASSPQGRGTEAFF.

A note on this clonotype: The junction does not match germline at one end; this may be a read error. The chain links TRBV27 to TRBJ2-3; perhaps TRBD1 as D (5 bases). The CDR3 runs 14 residues. Germline-derived CDR1 and CDR2 are MNHEY and SMNVEV (reference sequence). In DNA form, the CDR3 reads TGTGCCAGCAGTTTCCGGGCCAGCACAGGTACGCAGTATTTT. It codes for CASSFRASTGTQYF.

This clonotype came up many times. The chain carries TRBV7-8 and TRBJ2-7; D gene uncertain. The germline V gene has CDR1 SGHVS and CDR2 FQNEAQ. This CDR3 has 13 amino acids. V lost 5 bases to trimming and J lost 0 bases, with 8 bases between them. CDR3 sequence reads: CASSASSSYEQYF. The CDR3 bases are TGTGCCAGCAGCGCCTCGAGCTCCTACGAGCAGTACTTC.

This clonotype was seen ten or more times. This chain connects TRBV24-1 to TRBJ1-3; D is perhaps TRBD1 (5 bases). Germline values: CDR1 KGHDR, CDR2 SFDVKD. V gave up 5 bases and J gave up 4 bases, with 14 bases separating them. This CDR3 comprises 15 residues. CDR3 residues: CATSGSGSGGNTIYF. In nucleotides, the CDR3 is TGTGCCACCAGTGGTTCAGGGTCGGGAGGAAACACCATATATTTT.

This clonotype has a handful of counts. The rearrangement links TRBV27 to TRBJ2-2; 14 bases match TRBD2. This CDR3 has 17 residues. In germline, CDR1 is MNHEY, CDR2 SMNVEV (reference sequence). V shed 5 bases and J 1 base; nucleotides not matched to a gene: 3. The CDR3 reads CASSGLAGGGNTGELFF. The CDR3 nucleotides are TGTGCCAGCAGTGGACTAGCGGGGGGAGGGAACACCGGGGAGCTGTTTTTT.

This clonotype has more than one count but fewer than ten. This rearrangement joins TRBV6-6 to TRBJ2-2; D remains unclear. Germline V lookup: CDR1 MNHNY, CDR2 SVGAGI (reference sequence). The CDR3 is 12 residues long. Between the trimmed V and J ends, which lost 5 bases and 6 bases, there was a span of 7 bases. CDR3 sequence: CASSHPPGELFF. The CDR3 nucleotides read TGTGCCAGCAGTCACCCCCCCGGGGAGCTGTTTTTT.

Turning to this clonotype: Being one base from a much bigger clone, this may be a read error. J is TRBJ2-1 and V is TRBV13; 9 positions match TRBD1. V dropped 7 bases and J dropped 9; count of bases not matched to a gene: 13. Germline V lookup: CDR1 PRHDT, CDR2 FYEKMQ (reference sequence). CDR3 size: 15 residues. CDR3: CASKALGQGRSEQFF. The CDR3, as DNA: TGTGCCAGCAAGGCGCTGGGACAGGGACGAAGTGAGCAGTTCTTC.

This clonotype was observed at least ten times. V and J are TRBV10-3 and TRBJ1-3, with TRBD1 matching over 9 bases. The CDR3 spans 15 residues. V dropped 8 bases and J dropped 4; count of bases not matched to a gene: 9. Germline values: CDR1 ENHRY, CDR2 SYGVKD. CDR3 nucleotide sequence: TGTGCCATCGGCGTGGACAGGGGATCCGGAAACACCATATATTTT. It is translated as CAIGVDRGSGNTIYF.

Points on this clonotype: One end of the junction fails to match germline, which may point to a read error. The chain recombines TRBV25-1 with TRBJ1-4, with D possibly TRBD1 on 6 matching bases. CDR3 length equals 15 residues. Germline V gene sequence: CDR1 MGHDK, CDR2 SYGVNS. The CDR3 here is CASSEYGQGNEKPFF. The CDR3 nucleotides read TGTGCCAGCAGTGAATATGGGCAGGGGAATGAAAAACCGTTTTTT.

J is TRBJ1-2 and V is TRBV6-5; 8 nucleotides agree with TRBD1. The CDR3 sequence is 12 residues long. Germline V gene sequence: CDR1 MNHEY, CDR2 SVGAGI. Trimming cost V 6 bases and J 5 bases; bases outside gene matches: 2. The CDR3 spells CASRTGGYGYTF. CDR3 in DNA: TGTGCCAGCAGAACAGGGGGTTATGGCTACACCTTC.

The chain employs TRBV20-1 and TRBJ2-1; 7 bases agree with TRBD2. The trim removed 1 base at V and 4 bases at J, leaving 10 bases unmatched. The CDR3 runs 16 residues. CDR1 and CDR2 from the germline V gene are DFQATT and SNEGSKA (reference sequence). CDR3 amino acids: CSARGVEGLSYNEQFF. The CDR3 bases are TGCAGTGCTAGAGGGGTTGAGGGACTATCGTACAATGAGCAGTTCTTC.

This clonotype was counted only a few times. CDR3 in amino acids: CASSPTESWVEETQYF. The CDR3 DNA follows: TGTGCCAGCTCACCAACTGAAAGTTGGGTCGAAGAGACCCAGTACTTC. The gene calls are TRBV18 and TRBJ2-5; D remains ambiguous. The V end was cut by 2 bases, the J end by 3 bases, with 16 bases between. The germline V gene encodes CDR1 KGHSH and CDR2 LQKENI. This CDR3 contains 16 residues.

This clonotype was counted ten times or more. This chain uses TRBV18 with TRBJ2-5; TRBD1 or TRBD2 may be the D gene (5 bases each). V was trimmed by 2 bases and J by 5 bases, leaving 6 bases between them. Germline values: CDR1 KGHSH, CDR2 LQKENI. The CDR3 runs to 12 residues. CDR3 sequence (DNA): TGTGCCAGCTCACCAGGGGGTGAGACCCAGTACTTC. This gives the protein CASSPGGETQYF.